This T cell receptor beta chain was sequenced during a study of cytomegalovirus exposure and HLA in healthy donors. Study outcomes and limitations: CMV antigen specificity was confirmed in vitro for a few CMV-associated chains.

A note on this clone: Its matching antigen is unknown.

PCR used 60 Vbeta primers and 13 Jbeta primers. The table came from immunoSEQ multiplex PCR; TCRdb's copy has only in-frame clones and leaves some out. The data hold 75,000 to 100,000 clones, with 70% to 85% observed a single time. The receptor's source is a man aged 60-69 years in good health and CMV-seronegative. The sequenced material came from PBMCs.

CDR3 coding DNA: TGCGCCAGCAGCTTGGGGACCCAAGACAGGGCCTACGAGCAGTACTTC. Protein sequence: CASSLGTQDRAYEQYF. The genes are TRBV5-1 and TRBJ2-7, with TRBD1 identical over 7 bases. V lost 0 bases to trimming and J lost 2 bases; unmatched junction nucleotides: 8. The germline V gene has CDR1 SGHRS and CDR2 YFSETQ. This CDR3 comprises 16 residues.